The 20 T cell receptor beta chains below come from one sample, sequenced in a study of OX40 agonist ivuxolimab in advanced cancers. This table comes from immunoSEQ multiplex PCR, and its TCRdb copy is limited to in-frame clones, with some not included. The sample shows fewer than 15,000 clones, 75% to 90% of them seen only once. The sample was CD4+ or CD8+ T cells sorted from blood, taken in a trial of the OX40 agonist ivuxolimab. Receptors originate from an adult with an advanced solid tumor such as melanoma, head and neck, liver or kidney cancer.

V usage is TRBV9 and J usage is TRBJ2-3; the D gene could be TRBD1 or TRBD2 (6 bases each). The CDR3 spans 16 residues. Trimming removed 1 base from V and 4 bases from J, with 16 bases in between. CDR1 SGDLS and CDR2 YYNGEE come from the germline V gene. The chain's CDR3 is CASSVSGAGKADTQYF. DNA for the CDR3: TGTGCCAGCAGCGTATCGGGGGCCGGGAAGGCAGATACGCAGTATTTT.

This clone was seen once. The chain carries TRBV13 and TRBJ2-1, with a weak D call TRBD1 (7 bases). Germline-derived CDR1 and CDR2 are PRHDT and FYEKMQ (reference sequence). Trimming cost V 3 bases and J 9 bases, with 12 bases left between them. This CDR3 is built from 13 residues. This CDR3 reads CASSFNRGGEQFF. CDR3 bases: TGTGCCAGCAGCTTTAACAGGGGAGGTGAGCAGTTCTTC.

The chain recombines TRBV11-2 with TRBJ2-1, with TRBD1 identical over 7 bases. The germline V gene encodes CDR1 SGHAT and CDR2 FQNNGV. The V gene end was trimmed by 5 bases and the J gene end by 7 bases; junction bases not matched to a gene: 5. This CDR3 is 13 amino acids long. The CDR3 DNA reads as TGTGCCAGCAGCCCAGGGACAGAAAATGAGCAGTTCTTC. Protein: CASSPGTENEQFF.

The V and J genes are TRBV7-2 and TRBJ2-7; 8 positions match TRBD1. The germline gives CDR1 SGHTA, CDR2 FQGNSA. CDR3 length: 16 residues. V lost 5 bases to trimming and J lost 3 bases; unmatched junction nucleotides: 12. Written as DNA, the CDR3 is TGTGCCAGCAGCGAGGGGGCAGGGGGCGCGGGCTACGAGCAGTACTTC. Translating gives CASSEGAGGAGYEQYF.

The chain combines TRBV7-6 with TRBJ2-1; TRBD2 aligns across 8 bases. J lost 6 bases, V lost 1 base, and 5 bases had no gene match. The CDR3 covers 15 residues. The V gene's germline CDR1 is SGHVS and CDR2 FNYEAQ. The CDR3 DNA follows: TGTGCCAGCAGCTTAGGCGGACTAGCCCCCAATGAGCAGTTCTTC. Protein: CASSLGGLAPNEQFF.

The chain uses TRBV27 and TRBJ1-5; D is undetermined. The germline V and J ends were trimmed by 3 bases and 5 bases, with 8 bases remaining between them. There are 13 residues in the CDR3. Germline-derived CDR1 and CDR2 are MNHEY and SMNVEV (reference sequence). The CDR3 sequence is CASSLNGHQPQHF. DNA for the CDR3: TGTGCCAGCAGTTTGAATGGACATCAGCCCCAGCATTTT.

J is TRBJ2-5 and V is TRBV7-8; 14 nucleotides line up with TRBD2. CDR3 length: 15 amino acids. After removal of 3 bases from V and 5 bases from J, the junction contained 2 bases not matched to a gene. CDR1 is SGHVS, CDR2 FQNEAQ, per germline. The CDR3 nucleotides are TGTGCCAGCAGCTTGACTAGCGGGAGGGCCGAGACCCAGTACTTC. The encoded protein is CASSLTSGRAETQYF.

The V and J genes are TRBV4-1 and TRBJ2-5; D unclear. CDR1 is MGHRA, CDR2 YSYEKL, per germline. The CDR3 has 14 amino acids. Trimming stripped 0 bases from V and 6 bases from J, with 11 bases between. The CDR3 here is CASSQDRVGQTQYF. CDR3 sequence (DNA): TGCGCCAGCAGCCAAGATCGGGTTGGGCAGACCCAGTACTTC.

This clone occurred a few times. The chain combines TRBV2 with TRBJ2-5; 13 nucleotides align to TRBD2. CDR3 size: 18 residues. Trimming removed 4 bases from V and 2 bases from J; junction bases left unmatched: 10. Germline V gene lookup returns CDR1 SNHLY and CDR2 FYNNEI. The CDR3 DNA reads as TGTGCCAGCAGTGCCACAAGGGGGACTAGCGGGGATCAAGAGACCCAGTACTTC. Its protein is CASSATRGTSGDQETQYF.

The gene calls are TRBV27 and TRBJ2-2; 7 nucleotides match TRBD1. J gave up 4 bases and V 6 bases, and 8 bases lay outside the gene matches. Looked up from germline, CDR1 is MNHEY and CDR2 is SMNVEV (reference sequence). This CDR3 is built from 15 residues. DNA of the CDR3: TGTGCCAGCAGCTACAACAGGGGTAGCACCGGGGAGCTGTTTTTT. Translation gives CASSYNRGSTGELFF.

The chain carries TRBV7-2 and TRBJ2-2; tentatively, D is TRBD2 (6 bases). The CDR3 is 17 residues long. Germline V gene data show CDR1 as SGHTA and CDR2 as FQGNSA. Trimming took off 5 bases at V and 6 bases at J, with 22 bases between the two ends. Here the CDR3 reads CASSQDPWGEEAGELFF. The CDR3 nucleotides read TGTGCCAGCAGCCAGGACCCGTGGGGGGAAGAGGCCGGGGAGCTGTTTTTT.

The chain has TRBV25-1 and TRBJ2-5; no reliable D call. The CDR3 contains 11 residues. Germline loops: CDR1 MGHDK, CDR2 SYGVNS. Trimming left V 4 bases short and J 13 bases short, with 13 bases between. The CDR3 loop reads CASSVGGTAYF. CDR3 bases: TGTGCCAGCAGTGTCGGCGGAACCGCGTACTTC.

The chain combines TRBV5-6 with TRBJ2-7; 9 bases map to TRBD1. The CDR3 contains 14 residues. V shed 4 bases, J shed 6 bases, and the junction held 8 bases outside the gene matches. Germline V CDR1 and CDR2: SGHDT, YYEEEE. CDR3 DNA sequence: TGTGCCAGCAGCCCCGGGACAGGGCTCCGCGAGCAGTACTTC. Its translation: CASSPGTGLREQYF.

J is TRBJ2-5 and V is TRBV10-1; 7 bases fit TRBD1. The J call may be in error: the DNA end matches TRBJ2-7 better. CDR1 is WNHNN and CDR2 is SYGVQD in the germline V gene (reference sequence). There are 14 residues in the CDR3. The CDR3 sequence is CASSDGRGSYEQYF. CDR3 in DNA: TGCGCCAGCAGTGATGGCAGGGGGTCGTACGAGCAGTACTTC.

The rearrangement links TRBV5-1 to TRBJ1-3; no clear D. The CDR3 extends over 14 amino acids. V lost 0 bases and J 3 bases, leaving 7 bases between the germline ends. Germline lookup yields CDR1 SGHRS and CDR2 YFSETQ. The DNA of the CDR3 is TGCGCCAGCAGCTTGGAAGTTAATGGAAACACCATATATTTT. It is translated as CASSLEVNGNTIYF.

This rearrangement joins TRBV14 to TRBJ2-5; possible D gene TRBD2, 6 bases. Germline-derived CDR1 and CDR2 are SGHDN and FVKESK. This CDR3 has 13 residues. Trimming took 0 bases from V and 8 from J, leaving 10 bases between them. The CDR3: CASSQDPGTTQYF. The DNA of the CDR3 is TGTGCCAGCAGCCAAGATCCCGGGACTACCCAGTACTTC.

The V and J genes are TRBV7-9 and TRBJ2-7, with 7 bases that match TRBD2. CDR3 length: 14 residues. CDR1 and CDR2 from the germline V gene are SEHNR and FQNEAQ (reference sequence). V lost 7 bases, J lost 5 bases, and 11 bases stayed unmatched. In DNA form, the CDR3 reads TGTGCCAGCAAATCCCCCGGGAGGAGAGACGAGCAGTACTTC. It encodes CASKSPGRRDEQYF.

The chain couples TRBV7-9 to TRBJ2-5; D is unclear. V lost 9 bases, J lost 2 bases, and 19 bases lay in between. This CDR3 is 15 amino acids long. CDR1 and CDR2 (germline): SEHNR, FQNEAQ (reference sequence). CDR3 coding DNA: TGTGCCAGTAATCAGTGGTCCCAGAATCAAGAGACCCAGTACTTC. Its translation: CASNQWSQNQETQYF.

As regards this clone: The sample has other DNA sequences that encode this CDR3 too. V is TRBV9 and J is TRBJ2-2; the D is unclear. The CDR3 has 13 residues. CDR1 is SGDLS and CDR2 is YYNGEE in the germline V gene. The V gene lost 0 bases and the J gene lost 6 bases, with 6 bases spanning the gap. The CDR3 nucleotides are TGTGCCAGCAGCGTAGGTTCCCCCGGGGAGCTGTTTTTT. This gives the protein CASSVGSPGELFF. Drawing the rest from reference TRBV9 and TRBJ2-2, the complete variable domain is DSGVTQTPKHLITATGQRVTLRCSPRSGDLSVYWYQQSLDQGLQFLIQYYNGEERAKGNILERFSAQQFPDLHSELNLSSLELGDSALYFCASSVGSPGELFFGEGSRLTVL.

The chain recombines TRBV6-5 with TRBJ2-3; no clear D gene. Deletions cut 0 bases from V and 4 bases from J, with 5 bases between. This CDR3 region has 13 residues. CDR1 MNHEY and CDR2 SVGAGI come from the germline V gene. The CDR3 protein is CASSYSTADTQYF. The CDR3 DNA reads TGTGCCAGCAGTTACTCGACTGCAGATACGCAGTATTTT.